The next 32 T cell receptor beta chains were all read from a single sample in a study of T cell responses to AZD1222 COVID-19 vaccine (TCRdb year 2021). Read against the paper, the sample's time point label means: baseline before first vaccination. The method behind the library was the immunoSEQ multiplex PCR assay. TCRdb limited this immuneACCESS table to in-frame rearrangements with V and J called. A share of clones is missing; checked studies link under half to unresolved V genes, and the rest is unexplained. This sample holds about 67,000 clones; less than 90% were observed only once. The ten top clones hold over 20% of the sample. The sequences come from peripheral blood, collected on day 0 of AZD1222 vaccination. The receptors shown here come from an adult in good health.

CDR3 sequence (DNA): TGTGCCAGCAGCTTAGTTGTAGCTTACAATGAGCAGTTCTTC. Translated, it gives CASSLVVAYNEQFF. The gene calls are TRBV11-2 and TRBJ2-1; no reliable D call. This CDR3 spans 14 amino acids. The V and J ends lost 1 base and 4 bases respectively, with 8 bases between them. Germline loops: CDR1 SGHAT, CDR2 FQNNGV.

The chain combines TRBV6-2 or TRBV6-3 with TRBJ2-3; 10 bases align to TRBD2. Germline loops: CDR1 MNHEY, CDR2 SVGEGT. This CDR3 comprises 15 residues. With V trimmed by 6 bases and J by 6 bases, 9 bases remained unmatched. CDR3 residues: CASSLGLAGADTQYF. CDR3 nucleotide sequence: TGTGCCAGCAGCCTTGGGCTAGCGGGAGCGGATACGCAGTATTTT.

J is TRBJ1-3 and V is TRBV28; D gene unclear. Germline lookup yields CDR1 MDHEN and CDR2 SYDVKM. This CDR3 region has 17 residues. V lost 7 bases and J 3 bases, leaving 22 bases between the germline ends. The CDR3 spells CASTTLRTVGSGNTIYF. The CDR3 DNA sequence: TGTGCCAGCACTACCTTACGGACCGTAGGGAGTGGAAACACCATATATTTT. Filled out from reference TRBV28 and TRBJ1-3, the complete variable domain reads DVKVTQSSRYLVKRTGEKVFLECVQDMDHENMFWYRQDPGLGLRLIYFSYDVKMKEKGDIPEGYSVSREKKERFSLILESASTNQTSMYLCASTTLRTVGSGNTIYFGEGSWLTVV.

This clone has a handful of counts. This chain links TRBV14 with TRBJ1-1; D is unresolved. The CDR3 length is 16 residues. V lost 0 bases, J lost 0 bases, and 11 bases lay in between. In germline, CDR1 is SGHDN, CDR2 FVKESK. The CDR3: CASSQDPPGMNTEAFF. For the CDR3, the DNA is TGTGCCAGCAGCCAAGATCCCCCAGGAATGAACACTGAAGCTTTCTTT. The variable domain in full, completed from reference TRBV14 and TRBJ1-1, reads EAGVTQFPSHSVIEKGQTVTLRCDPISGHDNLYWYRRVMGKEIKFLLHFVKESKQDESGMPNNRFLAERTGGTYSTLKVQPAELEDSGVYFCASSQDPPGMNTEAFFGQGTRLTVV.

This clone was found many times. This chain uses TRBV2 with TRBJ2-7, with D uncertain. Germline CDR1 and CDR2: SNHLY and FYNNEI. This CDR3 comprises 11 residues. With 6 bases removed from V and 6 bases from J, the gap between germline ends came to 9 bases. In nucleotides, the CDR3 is TGTGCCAGCAGAGCCGATGGCGAGCAGTACTTC. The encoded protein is CASRADGEQYF.

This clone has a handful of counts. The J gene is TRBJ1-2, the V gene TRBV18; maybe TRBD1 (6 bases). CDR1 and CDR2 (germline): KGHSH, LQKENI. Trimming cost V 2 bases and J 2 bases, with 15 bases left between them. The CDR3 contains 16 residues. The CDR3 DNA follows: TGTGCCAGCTCACCAGATGTCCCCCAGGGGAACTATGGCTACACCTTC. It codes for CASSPDVPQGNYGYTF.

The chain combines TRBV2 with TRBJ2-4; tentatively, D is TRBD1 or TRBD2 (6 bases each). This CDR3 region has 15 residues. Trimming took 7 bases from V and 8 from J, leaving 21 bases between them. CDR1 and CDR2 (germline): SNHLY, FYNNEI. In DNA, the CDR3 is TGTGCCAGCAAATTAAGAACAGGGACGGGAGACATTCAGTACTTC. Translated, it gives CASKLRTGTGDIQYF.

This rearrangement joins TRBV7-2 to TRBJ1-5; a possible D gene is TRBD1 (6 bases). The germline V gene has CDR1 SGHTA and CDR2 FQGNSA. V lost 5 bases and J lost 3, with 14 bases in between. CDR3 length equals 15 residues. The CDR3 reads CASSPWSGDNQPQHF. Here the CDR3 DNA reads TGTGCCAGCAGCCCGTGGTCAGGGGACAATCAGCCCCAGCATTTT.

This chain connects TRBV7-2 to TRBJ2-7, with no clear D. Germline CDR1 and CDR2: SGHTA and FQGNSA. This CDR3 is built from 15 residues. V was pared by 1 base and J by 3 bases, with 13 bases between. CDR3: CASSLGPVRNYEQYF. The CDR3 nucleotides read TGTGCCAGCAGCTTAGGCCCGGTAAGGAACTACGAGCAGTACTTC.

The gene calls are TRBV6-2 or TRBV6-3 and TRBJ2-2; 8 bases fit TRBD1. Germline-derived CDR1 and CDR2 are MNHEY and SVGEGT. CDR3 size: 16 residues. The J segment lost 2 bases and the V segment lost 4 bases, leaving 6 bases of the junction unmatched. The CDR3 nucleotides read TGTGCCAGCAGTTGGACAGGGTACGGTAACACCGGGGAGCTGTTTTTT. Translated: CASSWTGYGNTGELFF.

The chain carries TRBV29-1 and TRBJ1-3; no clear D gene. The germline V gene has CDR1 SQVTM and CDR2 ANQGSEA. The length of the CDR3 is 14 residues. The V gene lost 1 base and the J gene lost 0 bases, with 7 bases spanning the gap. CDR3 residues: CSVEGDPSGNTIYF. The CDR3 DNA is TGCAGCGTTGAAGGGGATCCCTCTGGAAACACCATATATTTT.

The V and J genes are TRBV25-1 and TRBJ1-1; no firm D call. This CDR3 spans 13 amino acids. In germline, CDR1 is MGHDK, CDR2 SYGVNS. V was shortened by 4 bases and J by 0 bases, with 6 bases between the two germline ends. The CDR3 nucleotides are TGTGCCAGCAGTGCGGGGATGAACACTGAAGCTTTCTTT. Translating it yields CASSAGMNTEAFF. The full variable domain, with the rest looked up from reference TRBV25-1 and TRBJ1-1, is EADIYQTPRYLVIGTGKKITLECSQTMGHDKMYWYQQDPGMELHLIHYSYGVNSTEKGDLSSESTVSRIRTEHFPLTLESARPSHTSQYLCASSAGMNTEAFFGQGTRLTVV.

The DNA of the CDR3 is TGTGCCAGCAGTTCGGCAGAGGTCCCGGAGCTGTTTTTT. Residues: CASSSAEVPELFF. The J gene is TRBJ2-2, the V gene TRBV6-6, with unresolved D. Trimming cost V 4 bases and J 10 bases, with 13 bases left between them. CDR1 is MNHNY, CDR2 SVGAGI, per germline (reference sequence). The CDR3 is 13 residues long.

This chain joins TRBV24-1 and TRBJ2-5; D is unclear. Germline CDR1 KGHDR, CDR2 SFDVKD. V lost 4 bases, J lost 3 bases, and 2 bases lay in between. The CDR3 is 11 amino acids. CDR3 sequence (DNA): TGTGCCACCAGTGAAGAAGAGACCCAGTACTTC. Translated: CATSEEETQYF.

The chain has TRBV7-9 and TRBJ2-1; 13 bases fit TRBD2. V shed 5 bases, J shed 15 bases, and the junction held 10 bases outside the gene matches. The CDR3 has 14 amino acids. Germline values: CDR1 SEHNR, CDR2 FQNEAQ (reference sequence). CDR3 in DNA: TGTGCCAGCAGCACCGGACTAGCGGGAGAGTATCGGTTCTTC. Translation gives CASSTGLAGEYRFF. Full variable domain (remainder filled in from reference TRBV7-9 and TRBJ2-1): DTGVSQNPRHKITKRGQNVTFRCDPISEHNRLYWYRQTLGQGPEFLTYFQNEAQLEKSRLLSDRFSAERPKGSFSTLEIQRTEQGDSAMYLCASSTGLAGEYRFFGPGTRLTVL.

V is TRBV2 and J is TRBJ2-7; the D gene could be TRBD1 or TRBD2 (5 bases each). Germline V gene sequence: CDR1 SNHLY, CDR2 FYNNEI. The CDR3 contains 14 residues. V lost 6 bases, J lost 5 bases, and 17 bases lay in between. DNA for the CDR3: TGTGCCAGCAGAGGGGAGCAGGGTAGGAACGAGCAGTACTTC. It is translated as CASRGEQGRNEQYF. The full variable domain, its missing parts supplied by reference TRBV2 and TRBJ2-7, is EPEVTQTPSHQVTQMGQEVILRCVPISNHLYFYWYRQILGQKVEFLVSFYNNEISEKSEIFDDQFSVERPDGSNFTLKIRSTKLEDSAMYFCASRGEQGRNEQYFGPGTRLTVT.

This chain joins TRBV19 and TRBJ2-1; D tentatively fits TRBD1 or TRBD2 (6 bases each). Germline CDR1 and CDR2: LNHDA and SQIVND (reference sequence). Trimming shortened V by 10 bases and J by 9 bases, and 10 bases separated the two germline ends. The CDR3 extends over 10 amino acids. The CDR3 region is CAIRGPEQFF. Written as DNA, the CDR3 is TGTGCCATCCGGGGGCCTGAGCAGTTCTTC.

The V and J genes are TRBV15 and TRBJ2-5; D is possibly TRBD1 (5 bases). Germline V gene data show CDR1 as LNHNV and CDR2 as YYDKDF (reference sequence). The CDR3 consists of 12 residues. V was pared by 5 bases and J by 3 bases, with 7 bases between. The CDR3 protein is CATSQGEETQYF. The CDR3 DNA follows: TGTGCCACCAGCCAGGGTGAAGAGACCCAGTACTTC.

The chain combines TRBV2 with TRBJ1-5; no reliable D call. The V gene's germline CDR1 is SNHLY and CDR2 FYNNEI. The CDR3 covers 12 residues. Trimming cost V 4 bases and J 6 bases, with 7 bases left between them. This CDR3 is CASSVEPQPQHF. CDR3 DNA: TGTGCCAGCAGTGTTGAACCTCAGCCCCAGCATTTT.

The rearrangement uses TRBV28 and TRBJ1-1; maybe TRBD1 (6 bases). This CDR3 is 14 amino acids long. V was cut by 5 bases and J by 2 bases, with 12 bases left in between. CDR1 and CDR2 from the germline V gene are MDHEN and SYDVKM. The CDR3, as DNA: TGTGCCAGCAGTCAGCAGGGGCCAAACACTGAAGCTTTCTTT. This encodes CASSQQGPNTEAFF.

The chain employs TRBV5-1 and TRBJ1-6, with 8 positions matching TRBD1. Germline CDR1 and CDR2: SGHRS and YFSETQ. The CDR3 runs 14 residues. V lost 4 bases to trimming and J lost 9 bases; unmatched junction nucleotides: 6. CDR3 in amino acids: CASSVQGAASPLHF. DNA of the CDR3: TGCGCCAGCAGCGTCCAGGGGGCGGCTTCACCCCTCCACTTT.

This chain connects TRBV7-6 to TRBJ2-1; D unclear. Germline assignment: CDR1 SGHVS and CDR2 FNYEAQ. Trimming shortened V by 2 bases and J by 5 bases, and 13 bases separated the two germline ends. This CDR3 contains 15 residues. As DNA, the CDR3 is TGTGCCAGCAGCTTATTCGGGTTACGGAACAATGAGCAGTTCTTC. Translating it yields CASSLFGLRNNEQFF.

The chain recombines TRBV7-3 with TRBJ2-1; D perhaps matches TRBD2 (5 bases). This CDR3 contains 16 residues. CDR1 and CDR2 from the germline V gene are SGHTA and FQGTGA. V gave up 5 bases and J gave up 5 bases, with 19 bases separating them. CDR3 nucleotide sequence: TGTGCCAGCAGCCCCGGGCGGGCTAGGGCCCACAATGAGCAGTTCTTC. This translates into CASSPGRARAHNEQFF.

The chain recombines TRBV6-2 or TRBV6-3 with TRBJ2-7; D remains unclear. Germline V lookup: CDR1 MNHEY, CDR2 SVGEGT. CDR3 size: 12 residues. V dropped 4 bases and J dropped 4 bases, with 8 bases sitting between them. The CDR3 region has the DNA TGTGCCAGCAGTTTGACTGATTACGAGCAGTACTTC. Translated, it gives CASSLTDYEQYF.

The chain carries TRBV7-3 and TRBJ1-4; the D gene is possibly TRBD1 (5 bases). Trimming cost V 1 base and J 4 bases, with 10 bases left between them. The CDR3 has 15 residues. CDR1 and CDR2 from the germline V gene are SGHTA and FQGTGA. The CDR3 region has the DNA TGTGCCAGCAGCTTAATTCTTAGGGGTAATGAAAAACTGTTTTTT. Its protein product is CASSLILRGNEKLFF.

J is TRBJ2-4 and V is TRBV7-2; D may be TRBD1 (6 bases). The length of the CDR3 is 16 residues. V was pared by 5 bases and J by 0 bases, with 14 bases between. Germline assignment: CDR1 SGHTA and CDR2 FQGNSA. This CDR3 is CASSPSQGLAKNIQYF. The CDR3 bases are TGTGCCAGCAGCCCCTCTCAGGGGTTAGCCAAAAACATTCAGTACTTC.

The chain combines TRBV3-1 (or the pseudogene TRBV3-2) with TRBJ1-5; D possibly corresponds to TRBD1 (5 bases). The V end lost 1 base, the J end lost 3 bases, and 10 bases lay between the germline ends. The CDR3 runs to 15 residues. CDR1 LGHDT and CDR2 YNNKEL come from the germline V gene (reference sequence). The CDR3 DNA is TGTGCCAGCAGCCAAGGGCAGGGCCTCAATCAGCCCCAGCATTTT. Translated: CASSQGQGLNQPQHF.

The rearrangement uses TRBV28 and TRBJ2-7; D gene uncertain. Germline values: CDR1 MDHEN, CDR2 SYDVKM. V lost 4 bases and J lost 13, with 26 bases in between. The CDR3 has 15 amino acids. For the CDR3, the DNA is TGTGCCAGCAGTTCACACTCCGACTTGGCCAGACTTCATTACTTC. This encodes CASSSHSDLARLHYF.

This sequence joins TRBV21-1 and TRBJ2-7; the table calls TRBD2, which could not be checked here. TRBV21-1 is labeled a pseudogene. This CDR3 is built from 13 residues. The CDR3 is CASSQVENYEQYF. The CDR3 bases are TGTGCCAGCTCTCAAGTGGAGAACTACGAGCAGTACTTC.

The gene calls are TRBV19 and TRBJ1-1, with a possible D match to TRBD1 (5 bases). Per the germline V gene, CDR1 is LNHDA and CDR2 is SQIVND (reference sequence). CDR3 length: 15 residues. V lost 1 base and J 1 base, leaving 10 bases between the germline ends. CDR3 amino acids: CASSIVGGTNTEAFF. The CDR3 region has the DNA TGTGCCAGTAGTATAGTGGGAGGGACGAACACTGAAGCTTTCTTT.

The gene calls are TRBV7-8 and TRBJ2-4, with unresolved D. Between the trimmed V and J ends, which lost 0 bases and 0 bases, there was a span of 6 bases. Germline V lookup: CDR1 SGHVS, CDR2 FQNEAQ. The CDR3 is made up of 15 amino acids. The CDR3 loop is CASSLAGLAKNIQYF. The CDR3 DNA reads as TGTGCCAGCAGCTTAGCAGGATTAGCCAAAAACATTCAGTACTTC.

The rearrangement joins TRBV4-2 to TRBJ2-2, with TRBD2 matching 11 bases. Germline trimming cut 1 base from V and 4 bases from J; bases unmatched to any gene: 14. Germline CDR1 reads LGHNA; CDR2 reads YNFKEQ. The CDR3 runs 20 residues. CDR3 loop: CASSQGQGGTSGSPTGELFF. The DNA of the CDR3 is TGTGCCAGCAGCCAAGGTCAAGGGGGAACTAGCGGGAGCCCCACCGGGGAGCTGTTTTTT.